A selection of T cell receptor beta chains follows, all from one sample in a study of blood T cell repertoires in COVID-19. The table came from immunoSEQ multiplex PCR; TCRdb's copy has only in-frame clones and leaves some out. The repertoire holds about 210,000 clones, roughly 90% seen once, with around 0.76% in the top ten. Sequenced sample: peripheral blood. The receptors derive from a woman in her 70s with acute or convalescent COVID-19. The CDR3 runs from the conserved cysteine through the conserved F or W. D genes are given only for firm matches. The size entry is marked missing in some rows and otherwise reads once, few, many or a size class.

D gene	clone size	J gene	CDR3 length	V gene	CDR3 DNA	CDR3 protein
TRBD2	-	TRBJ2-2	15	TRBV7-2	TGTGCCAGCAGCCTACTAGCGGGAGGCACCGGGGAGCTGTTTTTT	CASSLLAGGTGELFF
-	-	TRBJ1-5	14	TRBV2	TGTGCCAGCAGTGACAGGGTTCGCAATCAGCCCCAGCATTTT	CASSDRVRNQPQHF
-	-	TRBJ2-5	13	TRBV4-1	TGCGCCAGCAGCCACCCCGGGGAAGAGACCCAGTACTTC	CASSHPGEETQYF
-	-	TRBJ1-2	14	TRBV12-5	TGTGCTAGTGCTCGGGGGGTCGGGTCGGGAGGCTACACCTTC	CASARGVGSGGYTF
TRBD1	-	TRBJ1-1	14	TRBV28	TGTGCCAGCAGCATTCTGACAGGGTCGTACCGAGCTTTCTTT	CASSILTGSYRAFF
-	-	TRBJ2-1	15	TRBV7-2	TGTGCCAGCAGCTTAGGTCTCCTCCCCTACAATGAGCAGTTCTTC	CASSLGLLPYNEQFF
TRBD1	few	TRBJ1-5	14	TRBV7-9	TGTGCCAGCAGCCTGGACAGGCCAGGTGGGCCCCAGCATTTT	CASSLDRPGGPQHF
TRBD2	-	TRBJ2-1	13	TRBV7-9	TGTGCCAGCAGCCAGGTCGCGGGGGGTGAGCAGTTCTTC	CASSQVAGGEQFF
TRBD2	-	TRBJ2-7	15	TRBV28	TGTGCCAGCAGTTCGGTAGCGGGGAGCAGAGACGAGCAGTACTTC	CASSSVAGSRDEQYF
-	few	TRBJ1-5	16	TRBV19	TGTGCCAGTACCCTAAAATCCAGGGGATTCAATCAGCCCCAGCATTTT	CASTLKSRGFNQPQHF
-	-	TRBJ2-3	12	TRBV18	TGTGCCAGCTCGGCCGTGGAGGATACGCAGTATTTT	CASSAVEDTQYF
-	-	TRBJ1-1	17	TRBV23-1	TGCGCCAGCAGTCTCAAGAGACACAGGGAATCAAACACTGAAGCTTTCTTT	CASSLKRHRESNTEAFF
TRBD1	-	TRBJ1-5	15	TRBV19	TGTGCCAGTGGACAGGGGGCTTGGGGCAATCAGCCCCAGCATTTT	CASGQGAWGNQPQHF
TRBD2	-	TRBJ2-1	16	TRBV28	TGTGCCAGCAGCACCACTAGCGACCCTTCCTACAATGAGCAGTTCTTC	CASSTTSDPSYNEQFF
TRBD2	-	TRBJ2-7	15	TRBV2	TGTGCCAGCAGGCCCGGACTAGCGGGAGTCGACGAGCAGTACTTC	CASRPGLAGVDEQYF
TRBD1	-	TRBJ1-2	13	TRBV5-4	TGTGCCAGCAGCGTGGACAGGGATGGAGGCTACACCTTC	CASSVDRDGGYTF
-	-	TRBJ1-2	13	TRBV24-1	TGTGCCACCAGTGACTTAACAGGTGATGGCTACACCTTC	CATSDLTGDGYTF
-	-	TRBJ1-1	15	TRBV6-5	TGTGCCAGCAGTCCGTATCTGATACCTAGCACTGAAGCTTTCTTT	CASSPYLIPSTEAFF
-	-	TRBJ2-1	13	TRBV10-1	TGCGCCAGCAGTGAGAACCCCTCGGGTGAGCAGTTCTTC	CASSENPSGEQFF
-	-	TRBJ1-5	15	TRBV19	TGTGCCAGTAGTGTAACAGGGTCCGCTAATCAGCCCCAGCATTTT	CASSVTGSANQPQHF
-	-	TRBJ2-5	12	TRBV10-3	TGTGCCATCAGTCCGGGGCAAGAGACCCAGTACTTC	CAISPGQETQYF
-	-	TRBJ2-1	11	TRBV5-4	TGTGCCAGCAGCTTCGTCAATGAGCAGTTCTTC	CASSFVNEQFF
TRBD1	-	TRBJ2-1	17	TRBV27	TGTGCCAGCAGTTTAAGGGACAGGGGGCTTTTTAGCAATGAGCAGTTCTTC	CASSLRDRGLFSNEQFF
TRBD2	-	TRBJ2-2	14	TRBV5-5	TGTGCCAGTTCTAGCGGGAGGGTCACCGGGGAGCTGTTTTTT	CASSSGRVTGELFF
-	-	TRBJ1-2	12	TRBV5-4	TGTGCCAGCAGCCGAGGGGGTTCGGGCTACACCTTC	CASSRGGSGYTF
-	-	TRBJ1-2	14	TRBV4-2	TGTGCCAGCAGCCAAGATATAACAGCATATGGCTACACCTTC	CASSQDITAYGYTF
-	-	TRBJ1-1	13	TRBV6-6	TGTGCCAGCAGGGTCCAGTTGAACACTGAAGCTTTCTTT	CASRVQLNTEAFF
-	-	TRBJ1-4	14	TRBV29-1	TGCAGCGTTGTAGTCGGACTCTCTTATGAAAAACTGTTTTTT	CSVVVGLSYEKLFF
-	once	TRBJ1-1	14	TRBV3-1/TRBV3-2	TGTGCCAGCAGCCAAGAGCGGGGGTACACTGAAGCTTTCTTT	CASSQERGYTEAFF
-	-	TRBJ2-1	15	TRBV25-1	TGTGCCAGCAGTGAACGGGGGGCGGGAAACAATGAGCAGTTCTTC	CASSERGAGNNEQFF
TRBD1	-	TRBJ2-5	14	TRBV7-9	TGTGCCAGCAGCGCCAAAGGGGGCGGCGAGACCCAGTACTTC	CASSAKGGGETQYF
TRBD1	few	TRBJ1-6	16	TRBV19	TGTGCCAGTAGTATGGGTCAGGGGGCATTTCTATCACCCCTCCACTTT	CASSMGQGAFLSPLHF
-	once	TRBJ1-2	11	TRBV29-1	TGCAGCGTTGAAGTTACGGATGGCTACACCTTC	CSVEVTDGYTF
-	-	TRBJ2-5	13	TRBV11-1	TGTGCCAGCAGCTTACCAGCAGGAGAGACCCAGTACTTC	CASSLPAGETQYF
-	-	TRBJ2-3	15	TRBV6-4	TGTGCCAGCAGTGACTTCGGACTAAGCACAGATACGCAGTATTTT	CASSDFGLSTDTQYF
TRBD2	-	TRBJ2-5	15	TRBV19	TGTGCCAGTAGTATCTCGGGAGGGTTTGGGGAGACCCAGTACTTC	CASSISGGFGETQYF
TRBD2	-	TRBJ2-7	15	TRBV4-3	TGCGCCAGCAGCCAAGGGGAGGGTGGACTCTACGAGCAGTACTTC	CASSQGEGGLYEQYF
-	-	TRBJ2-2	13	TRBV7-9	TGTGCCAGCAGCTTAACAGGTGCCGGGGAGCTGTTTTTT	CASSLTGAGELFF
-	few	TRBJ1-3	15	TRBV5-6	TGTGCCAGCAGCTTGTATCCAGGGAATGGAAACACCATATATTTT	CASSLYPGNGNTIYF
-	-	TRBJ1-1	14	TRBV7-8	TGTGCCAGCAGCTTACGGGGGATAAACACTGAAGCTTTCTTT	CASSLRGINTEAFF
TRBD1	-	TRBJ2-7	14	TRBV15	TGTGCCACCAGCGGCCCGGGACAGGACTACGAGCAGTACTTC	CATSGPGQDYEQYF
TRBD2	-	TRBJ2-3	15	TRBV19	TGTGCCAGTAGCTCGACTAGCGGAGGAACAGATACGCAGTATTTT	CASSSTSGGTDTQYF
TRBD2	few	TRBJ2-7	15	TRBV6-2/TRBV6-3	TGTGCCAGCAGTTACCCTACTAGCGGAATCTACGAGCAGTACTTC	CASSYPTSGIYEQYF
-	-	TRBJ2-1	16	TRBV10-3	TGTGCCATCAGTGTTGGGGGGAGGCGACCAGACAATGAGCAGTTCTTC	CAISVGGRRPDNEQFF
-	-	TRBJ1-4	13	TRBV3-1/TRBV3-2	TGTGCCAGCAGCCAGGGGCCGGGTGAAAAACTGTTTTTT	CASSQGPGEKLFF
TRBD2	few	TRBJ2-7	14	TRBV6-5	TGTGCCAGCAACCCAGCGGGAGGGCTTGCCGAGCAGTACTTC	CASNPAGGLAEQYF
TRBD1	-	TRBJ2-7	15	TRBV9	TGTGCCAGCAGCGTAGGGACAGGGGGCTCCTACGAGCAGTACTTC	CASSVGTGGSYEQYF
-	-	TRBJ1-1	13	TRBV29-1	TGCAGCGGGGCGACGACTACGAACACTGAAGCTTTCTTT	CSGATTTNTEAFF
TRBD1	-	TRBJ1-1	15	TRBV3-1/TRBV3-2	TGTGCCAGCAGCCAGACAGGGGGCGGAAGGACTGAAGCTTTCTTT	CASSQTGGGRTEAFF
TRBD1	few	TRBJ1-2	16	TRBV5-6	TGTGCCAGCAGCCCCTGGGGACCGGGACAGGGAGTAGGCTACACCTTC	CASSPWGPGQGVGYTF